The T cell receptor (beta chain) described here comes from a study of blood T cell repertoires in COVID-19. Study summary: COVID-19 samples collected from the United States, Italy and Spain covered acute and convalescent phases.

This clone was observed a few times. The CDR3 is 14 amino acids. Germline V gene sequence: CDR1 SEHNR, CDR2 FQNEAQ (reference sequence). Trimming at V came to 3 bases and at J to 7 bases, leaving 6 bases not matched to a gene. In the original processing: For nucleated cells, counts were estimated from reference gene primer amplification. Sequencing used immunoSEQ multiplex PCR; TCRdb keeps in-frame clones, though not all of them. The DNA was the basis for D and trimming; V, J and clone size are from that table. The sample carries some 28,000 clones, 75% to 90% recorded once. The clonotype was recovered from a man between 65 and 85 years old with active COVID-19. The sequenced sample consisted of peripheral blood. The J gene is TRBJ1-5, the V gene TRBV7-9; 7 nucleotides line up with TRBD1. The DNA of the CDR3 is TGTGCCAGCAGCTTTGGGACAGTGGCCCAGCCCCAGCATTTT. This encodes CASSFGTVAQPQHF.